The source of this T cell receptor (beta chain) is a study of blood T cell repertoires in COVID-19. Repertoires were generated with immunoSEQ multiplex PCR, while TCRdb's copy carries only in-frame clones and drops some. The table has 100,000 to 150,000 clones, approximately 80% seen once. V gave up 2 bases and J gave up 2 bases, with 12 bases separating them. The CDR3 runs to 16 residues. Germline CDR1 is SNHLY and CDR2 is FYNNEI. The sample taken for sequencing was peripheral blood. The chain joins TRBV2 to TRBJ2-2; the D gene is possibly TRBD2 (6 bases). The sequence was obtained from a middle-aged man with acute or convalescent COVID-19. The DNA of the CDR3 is TGTGCCAGCAGTGAACGGGGAGGAACCAACACCGGGGAGCTGTTTTTT. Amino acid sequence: CASSERGGTNTGELFF.